Reported below is one T cell receptor (beta chain). Its target is not known. CDR1 is SGHAT and CDR2 is FQNNGV in the germline V gene. Trimming took 6 bases from V and 4 from J; bases not matched to a gene: 6. CDR3 length equals 15 residues. The data derive from a study of shared clonotypes between healthy human individuals. Study conclusions and caveats: Despite large depth, rarefaction showed incomplete sorted-subset sequencing.

Assay: immunoSEQ multiplex PCR; the TCRdb copy retains only in-frame clones and omits some. The table has over a million clones, roughly 97% seen once; the top ten hold roughly 1.2%. The clonotype comes from a man younger than 45 in good health. Sequenced material: naive CD4+ T cells sorted from blood. Subset meaning: CD45RA+ positively selected. The V call is TRBV11-2, the J call TRBJ2-2, with TRBD2 matching over 9 bases. The CDR3 loop is CASRVAGVITGELFF. The CDR3 DNA is TGTGCCAGCAGGGTAGCGGGAGTAATCACCGGGGAGCTGTTTTTT.